Below, 24 T cell receptor beta chains from the same sample are listed, as sequenced in a study of blood T cell repertoires in COVID-19. Produced via immunoSEQ multiplex PCR; TCRdb's table is partial and in-frame only. Here the sample spans 150,000 to 200,000 clones, about 82% being singletons. Material: peripheral blood. The origin of the receptors is a woman aged 25 to 45 with acute or convalescent COVID-19.

In its sample, this clone was seen once. This chain connects TRBV11-2 to TRBJ1-1, with 9 bases matching TRBD1. The ends lost 5 bases at V and 11 bases at J; junction bases unmatched: 15. The CDR3 is 15 residues long. Germline CDR1 reads SGHAT; CDR2 reads FQNNGV. CDR3 region: CASSQNPGQGNMAFF. CDR3 bases: TGTGCCAGCAGCCAGAATCCGGGACAGGGTAATATGGCTTTCTTT.

V is TRBV6-2 or TRBV6-3 and J is TRBJ2-1; TRBD1 agrees at 8 bases. The CDR3 contains 15 residues. CDR1 is MNHEY, CDR2 SVGEGT, per germline. J was trimmed by 4 bases and V by 5 bases; bases with no gene match: 7. CDR3 in amino acids: CASSNAGQVYNEQFF. DNA for the CDR3: TGTGCCAGCAGTAACGCGGGACAGGTATACAATGAGCAGTTCTTC.

The chain joins TRBV19 to TRBJ1-1; D gene unclear. The CDR3 contains 11 residues. CDR1 is LNHDA and CDR2 is SQIVND in the germline V gene (reference sequence). V lost 9 bases to trimming and J lost 1 base, with 6 bases between them. The CDR3 region is CASRQNTEAFF. CDR3 bases: TGTGCCAGCCGACAGAACACTGAAGCTTTCTTT.

The J gene is TRBJ2-1, the V gene TRBV27, with TRBD2 as a possible D gene (6 bases). The CDR3 is 13 amino acids. Germline values: CDR1 MNHEY, CDR2 SMNVEV (reference sequence). The V and J ends lost 2 bases and 9 bases respectively, with 11 bases between them. This CDR3 reads CASSLGGLGEQFF. The CDR3 nucleotides are TGTGCCAGCAGTTTAGGAGGGTTGGGTGAGCAGTTCTTC.

This chain uses TRBV29-1 with TRBJ2-1, with 8 nucleotides matching TRBD2. Germline assignment: CDR1 SQVTM and CDR2 ANQGSEA. The CDR3 sequence is 15 residues long. The V and J ends lost 4 bases and 3 bases, in that order; junction bases with no gene match: 8. CDR3 nucleotides: TGCAGCGTTGTCCCCTCTAGCGGGCTCTACAATGAGCAGTTCTTC. It specifies CSVVPSSGLYNEQFF.

This rearrangement joins TRBV9 to TRBJ1-1; weak D call: TRBD1 (6 bases). The V end was cut by 0 bases, the J end by 6 bases, with 15 bases between. The CDR3 has 15 amino acids. CDR1 SGDLS and CDR2 YYNGEE come from the germline V gene. Here the CDR3 reads CASSVVPRGGSEAFF. The CDR3 DNA sequence: TGTGCCAGCAGCGTAGTCCCCAGGGGTGGTTCTGAAGCTTTCTTT.

The CDR3 here is CASSPYETSGTSRETQYF. CDR3 bases: TGTGCCAGCAGCCCTTACGAGACTAGCGGGACCAGCCGGGAGACCCAGTACTTC. The gene calls are TRBV5-6 and TRBJ2-5, with TRBD2 identical over 11 bases. The CDR3 extends over 18 amino acids. Germline values: CDR1 SGHDT, CDR2 YYEEEE. V lost 4 bases to trimming and J lost 5 bases; unmatched junction nucleotides: 16.

This clone was detected once. The rearrangement links TRBV6-1 to TRBJ1-2, with D perhaps matching TRBD1 (5 bases). With 2 bases removed from V and 0 bases from J, the gap between germline ends came to 10 bases. Per germline, CDR1 MNHNS and CDR2 SASEGT. This CDR3 comprises 15 residues. CDR3 sequence (DNA): TGTGCCAGCAGTGAAATGGGGGGGACTAACTATGGCTACACCTTC. Encoded protein: CASSEMGGTNYGYTF.

The chain uses TRBV19 and TRBJ2-2, with 8 bases matching TRBD2. In germline, CDR1 is LNHDA, CDR2 SQIVND (reference sequence). Trimming took 3 bases from V and 7 from J; bases not matched to a gene: 10. The CDR3 spans 16 residues. The DNA of the CDR3 is TGTGCCAGTAGTATGGCCAGCGGGAGAGGGGTCGGGGAGCTGTTTTTT. Its protein is CASSMASGRGVGELFF. Full variable domain (outside the CDR3, taken from reference TRBV19 and TRBJ2-2): DGGITQSPKYLFRKEGQNVTLSCEQNLNHDAMYWYRQDPGQGLRLIYYSQIVNDFQKGDIAEGYSVSREKKESFPLTVTSAQKNPTAFYLCASSMASGRGVGELFFGEGSRLTVL.

The gene calls are TRBV10-3 and TRBJ2-7; 8 nucleotides line up with TRBD2. The germline V gene has CDR1 ENHRY and CDR2 SYGVKD. The trim removed 7 bases at V and 1 base at J, leaving 9 bases unmatched. This CDR3 has 15 residues. CDR3 in amino acids: CAIKGGGTNSYEQYF. The CDR3 DNA reads as TGTGCCATCAAAGGCGGGGGGACTAATTCCTACGAGCAGTACTTC.

This chain joins TRBV13 and TRBJ2-7; perhaps TRBD1 as D (5 bases). Trimming took off 1 base at V and 9 bases at J, with 19 bases between the two ends. The CDR3 has 15 amino acids. Germline-derived CDR1 and CDR2 are PRHDT and FYEKMQ (reference sequence). The CDR3 region has the DNA TGTGCCAGCAGCTTAGTGCAGGGCCCCCTAAAGTTGCAGTACTTC. Translation gives CASSLVQGPLKLQYF. Based on the CDR3 plus reference TRBV13 and TRBJ2-7, the full variable domain is AAGVIQSPRHLIKEKRETATLKCYPIPRHDTVYWYQQGPGQDPQFLISFYEKMQSDKGSIPDRFSAQQFSDYHSELNMSSLELGDSALYFCASSLVQGPLKLQYFGPGTRLTVT.

This clone came up once. The chain carries TRBV7-2 and TRBJ1-5; D remains unclear. The V end was cut by 0 bases, the J end by 3 bases, with 9 bases between. This CDR3 comprises 15 residues. The germline V gene encodes CDR1 SGHTA and CDR2 FQGNSA. Here the CDR3 reads CASSLAPWANQPQHF. CDR3 sequence (DNA): TGTGCCAGCAGCTTAGCGCCGTGGGCCAATCAGCCCCAGCATTTT. Filled out from reference TRBV7-2 and TRBJ1-5, the complete variable domain reads GAGVSQSPSNKVTEKGKDVELRCDPISGHTALYWYRQSLGQGLEFLIYFQGNSAPDKSGLPSDRFSAERTGGSVSTLTIQRTQQEDSAVYLCASSLAPWANQPQHFGDGTRLSIL.

This chain links TRBV4-3 with TRBJ1-6; D uncertain. V was cut by 0 bases and J by 14 bases, with 14 bases left in between. This CDR3 region has 14 residues. The V gene's germline CDR1 is LGHNA and CDR2 YSLEER. Here the CDR3 DNA reads TGCGCCAGCAGCCAAGATCTCTTGGCCGGGGCCCTCCACTTT. As protein: CASSQDLLAGALHF.

CDR3 protein: CASSLTDLSEAFF. The CDR3 coding sequence is TGTGCCAGTAGTTTGACAGATTTGTCTGAAGCTTTCTTT. The V gene is TRBV19, the J gene TRBJ1-1; the D gene is possibly TRBD1 (5 bases). Germline V gene sequence: CDR1 LNHDA, CDR2 SQIVND (reference sequence). V lost 5 bases and J 6 bases, leaving 13 bases between the germline ends. This CDR3 contains 13 residues.

The chain joins TRBV10-3 to TRBJ2-2, with a tentative D call TRBD2 (6 bases). Trimming pared 7 bases from V and 5 bases from J, leaving 17 bases between. Germline V CDR1 and CDR2: ENHRY, SYGVKD. CDR3 size: 15 residues. In DNA form, the CDR3 reads TGTGCCATCACTGCCGGGGACTTAGGGACCGGGGAGCTGTTTTTT. Its translation is CAITAGDLGTGELFF.

The J gene is TRBJ1-2, the V gene TRBV12-3 or TRBV12-4; D is unclear. This CDR3 region has 13 residues. V was trimmed by 6 bases and J by 8 bases, leaving 16 bases between them. Here the CDR3 DNA reads TGTGCCAGCAGCGGTGGGAGGGCCGGGGGCTACACCTTC. Residues: CASSGGRAGGYTF.

This sequence joins TRBV6-5 and TRBJ2-4, with 8 bases identical to TRBD2. The ends lost 6 bases at V and 4 bases at J; junction bases unmatched: 8. Germline CDR1 is MNHEY and CDR2 is SVGAGI. The CDR3 sequence is 15 residues long. Written as DNA, the CDR3 is TGTGCCAGCAGGCGAACGGGACTAGAGAAAAACATTCAGTACTTC. It translates to CASRRTGLEKNIQYF.

The chain couples TRBV7-9 to TRBJ2-7; D is possibly TRBD1 (6 bases). Trimming pared 3 bases from V and 5 bases from J, leaving 11 bases between. The length of the CDR3 is 13 residues. Per germline, CDR1 SEHNR and CDR2 FQNEAQ (reference sequence). The DNA of the CDR3 is TGTGCCAGCAGCTTCCCGAGGGGGAACGAGCAGTACTTC. Protein product: CASSFPRGNEQYF.

The chain joins TRBV30 to TRBJ2-7; tentatively, D is TRBD2 (5 bases). The CDR3 extends over 11 amino acids. V dropped 2 bases and J dropped 4 bases, with 6 bases sitting between them. Per the germline V gene, CDR1 is GTSNPN and CDR2 is SVGIG (reference sequence). The CDR3 region is CAWSSGYEQYF. The DNA of the CDR3 is TGTGCCTGGAGTTCGGGATACGAGCAGTACTTC.

V is TRBV6-6 and J is TRBJ1-5; D is ambiguous. Germline values: CDR1 MNHNY, CDR2 SVGAGI (reference sequence). The germline V and J ends were trimmed by 6 bases and 7 bases, with 19 bases remaining between them. CDR3 length: 15 residues. CDR3 residues: CASSPFRAGTQPQHF. The CDR3 DNA reads TGTGCCAGCAGCCCCTTCCGGGCGGGAACCCAGCCCCAGCATTTT.

The rearrangement uses TRBV21-1 and TRBJ2-5; TRBD2 reflects the table's D call only, with no check against the DNA. TRBV21-1 is a listed pseudogene. The CDR3 is 17 residues long. CDR3 DNA: TGTGCCAGCAGCAAATATTGGACTAGCGGAAACCAAGAGACCCAGTACTTC. Translating gives CASSKYWTSGNQETQYF.

This clone appeared a single time. The chain combines TRBV5-6 with TRBJ2-3; TRBD2 agrees at 7 bases. CDR1 is SGHDT and CDR2 is YYEEEE in the germline V gene. This CDR3 comprises 15 residues. The V and J ends lost 3 bases and 2 bases, in that order; junction bases with no gene match: 6. Written as DNA, the CDR3 is TGTGCCAGCAGCTCCCCGAGCGGGAACACAGATACGCAGTATTTT. It yields the protein CASSSPSGNTDTQYF.

The chain links TRBV5-8 to TRBJ2-3, with D possibly being TRBD2 (7 bases). V gave up 6 bases and J gave up 3 bases, with 23 bases separating them. The CDR3 extends over 17 amino acids. Germline-derived CDR1 and CDR2 are SGHTS and YDEGEE. CDR3 residues: CASTKGDRLAVTDTQYF. CDR3 bases: TGTGCCAGCACCAAGGGGGATCGTCTAGCGGTTACAGATACGCAGTATTTT.

V gene TRBV27 combines with J gene TRBJ2-1; TRBD2 aligns across 7 bases. Germline V lookup: CDR1 MNHEY, CDR2 SMNVEV (reference sequence). After removal of 6 bases from V and 12 bases from J, the junction contained 5 bases not matched to a gene. The CDR3 extends over 11 amino acids. For the CDR3, the DNA is TGTGCCAGCAGGGGGGGGAGAGTGCAGTTCTTC. This codes for CASRGGRVQFF.